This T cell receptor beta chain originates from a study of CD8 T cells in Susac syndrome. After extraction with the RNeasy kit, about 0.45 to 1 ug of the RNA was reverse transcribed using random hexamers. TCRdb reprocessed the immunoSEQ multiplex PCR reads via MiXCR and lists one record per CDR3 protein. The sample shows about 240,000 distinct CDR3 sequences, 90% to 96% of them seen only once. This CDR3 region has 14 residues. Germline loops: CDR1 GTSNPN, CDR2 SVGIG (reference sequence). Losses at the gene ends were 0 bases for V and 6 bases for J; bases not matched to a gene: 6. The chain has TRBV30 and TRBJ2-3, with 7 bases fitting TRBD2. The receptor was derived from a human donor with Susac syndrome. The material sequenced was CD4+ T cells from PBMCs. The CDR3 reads CAWSVGGSVDTQYF. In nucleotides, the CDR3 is TGTGCCTGGAGTGTTGGCGGGAGTGTCGATACGCAGTATTTT.